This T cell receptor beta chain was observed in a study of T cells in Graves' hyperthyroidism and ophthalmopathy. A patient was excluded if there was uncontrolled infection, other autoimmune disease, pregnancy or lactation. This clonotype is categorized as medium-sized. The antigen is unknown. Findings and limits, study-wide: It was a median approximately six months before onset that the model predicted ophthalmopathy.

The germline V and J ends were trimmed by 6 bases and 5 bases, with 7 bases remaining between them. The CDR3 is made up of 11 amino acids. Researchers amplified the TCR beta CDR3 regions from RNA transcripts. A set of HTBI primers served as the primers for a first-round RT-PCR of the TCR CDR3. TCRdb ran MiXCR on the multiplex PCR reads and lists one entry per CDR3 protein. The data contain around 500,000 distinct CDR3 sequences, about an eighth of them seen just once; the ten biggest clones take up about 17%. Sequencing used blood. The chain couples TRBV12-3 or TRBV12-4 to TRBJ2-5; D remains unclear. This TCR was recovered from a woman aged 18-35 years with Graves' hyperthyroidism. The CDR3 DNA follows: TGTGCCAGCAGCTTGGGGGAGACCCAGTACTTC. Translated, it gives CASSLGETQYF.